There are a few counts of the clone carrying this T cell receptor (beta chain). Its matching antigen is unknown. Assay: immunoSEQ multiplex PCR; the TCRdb copy retains only in-frame clones and omits some. Of 6,600 or so clones listed, roughly 74% are singletons. Template was genomic DNA from frozen, unsorted single-cell suspensions. This sample was included in a study of immune cell composition in non-small cell lung cancer. Whole-study context: Most cases were lung adenocarcinoma or squamous cell carcinoma. Study-level results: Tumour TCR-beta clonality showed no significant link to smoking pack-years. Tumour-associated clones >0.5% occurred in roughly 30% of adenocarcinomas, less than 80% of squamous.

The CDR3 consists of 12 residues. Trimming removed 4 bases from V and 0 bases from J, with 7 bases in between. Germline values: CDR1 SQVTM, CDR2 ANQGSEA. The clonotype was recovered from a human donor with non-small cell lung cancer. The chain carries TRBV29-1 and TRBJ2-7, with a possible D match to TRBD1 (6 bases). Sequencing was performed on lung tumor tissue. CDR3 amino acids: CSVGQASYEQYF. DNA for the CDR3: TGCAGCGTTGGACAGGCCTCCTACGAGCAGTACTTC.